The clone carrying this T cell receptor (beta chain) showed up just a few times. Its antigen is currently unknown. This specimen belongs to a study of CD8+ T cells in alopecia areata. Study overall: Patients remained on tofacitinib for 6 to 18 months and then went 6 months without it. Study-wide results and limits: Sharing of TCRs across patients appeared less clear than in mice, possibly for HLA-related reasons. Alopecia totalis/universalis scalp especially showed more expanded CD8+ clones than normal scalp.

This CDR3 contains 16 residues. Germline V gene data show CDR1 as SQVTM and CDR2 as ANQGSEA. Trimming pared 5 bases from V and 2 bases from J, leaving 19 bases between. Extraction and reverse transcription of RNA yielded cDNA as the sequencing template. Measured with immunoSEQ multiplex PCR; TCRdb has only the in-frame clones, and not every one. The data hold about 98,000 clones, with about 45% observed a single time. V gene TRBV29-1 combines with J gene TRBJ2-1; D tentatively reads TRBD1 or TRBD2 (5 bases each). This TCR came from a human donor with alopecia areata. The sample comprised CD4+ T cells sorted from blood. The CDR3 DNA follows: TGCAGCGTTCGGATTTGGGGGAGTGGCCCCTACAATGAGCAGTTCTTC. Translation gives CSVRIWGSGPYNEQFF.